Presented here are 13 T cell receptor beta chains from one specimen sequenced in a study of OX40 agonist ivuxolimab in advanced cancers. Data came from immunoSEQ multiplex PCR; TCRdb stores just in-frame clones and leaves some out. The data contain some 70,000 clones, roughly nine tenths of them seen just once; the ten biggest clones take up around 2.1%. The starting material was CD4+ or CD8+ T cells sorted from blood, obtained in a trial of the OX40 agonist ivuxolimab. The receptor set was obtained from an adult with an advanced solid tumor such as melanoma, head and neck, liver or kidney cancer.

This clone was observed a single time. The rearrangement joins TRBV6-1 to TRBJ2-2; 8 bases fit TRBD2. The V gene's germline CDR1 is MNHNS and CDR2 SASEGT. V lost 5 bases, J lost 4 bases, and 6 bases stayed unmatched. The CDR3 extends over 15 amino acids. CDR3 DNA sequence: TGTGCCAGCAGTCTCGGACTAGCCGGCACCGGGGAGCTGTTTTTT. Translating gives CASSLGLAGTGELFF.

The chain uses TRBV11-2 and TRBJ2-7; the D is unclear. V lost 5 bases, J lost 0 bases, and 5 bases lay in between. This CDR3 region has 12 residues. Per the germline V gene, CDR1 is SGHAT and CDR2 is FQNNGV. CDR3 loop: CASSPISYEQYF. For the CDR3, the DNA is TGTGCCAGCAGCCCGATCTCCTACGAGCAGTACTTC.

The gene calls are TRBV20-1 and TRBJ2-1, with a possible D match to TRBD2 (6 bases). V was cut by 6 bases and J by 7 bases, with 7 bases left in between. Germline lookup yields CDR1 DFQATT and CDR2 SNEGSKA (reference sequence). This CDR3 comprises 10 residues. The CDR3 DNA sequence: TGCAGTGCGGCGGGGAATGAGCAGTTCTTC. The encoded protein is CSAAGNEQFF.

V is TRBV18 and J is TRBJ2-3; D is uncertain. The V gene's germline CDR1 is KGHSH and CDR2 LQKENI. This CDR3 spans 14 amino acids. Deletions cut 3 bases from V and 6 bases from J, with 13 bases between. The CDR3 reads CASSPLAGPDTQYF. In nucleotides, the CDR3 is TGTGCCAGCTCACCCCTCGCTGGCCCGGATACGCAGTATTTT.

This rearrangement joins TRBV7-6 to TRBJ1-4; weak D call: TRBD1 (5 bases). In germline, CDR1 is SGHVS, CDR2 FNYEAQ. The V end lost 5 bases, the J end lost 7 bases, and 17 bases lay between the germline ends. The length of the CDR3 is 15 residues. The CDR3 DNA is TGTGCCAGCAGCGGCCCGCGTGGGGGGGGTGAAAAACTGTTTTTT. Protein sequence: CASSGPRGGGEKLFF.

The chain is built from TRBV30 and TRBJ2-7, with 9 positions matching TRBD2. This CDR3 comprises 15 residues. The V gene end was trimmed by 2 bases and the J gene end by 4 bases; junction bases not matched to a gene: 9. Germline values: CDR1 GTSNPN, CDR2 SVGIG (reference sequence). The CDR3 sequence is CAWSTVSGGPYEQYF. For the CDR3, the DNA is TGTGCCTGGAGTACGGTTAGCGGGGGCCCTTACGAGCAGTACTTC.

The chain carries TRBV10-3 and TRBJ1-4; D not certain. The V gene lost 2 bases and the J gene lost 5 bases, with 9 bases spanning the gap. The CDR3 loop spans 14 amino acids. Germline V lookup: CDR1 ENHRY, CDR2 SYGVKD. The DNA of the CDR3 is TGTGCCATCAGTGAGCCGACGAGGAATGAAAAACTGTTTTTT. Its translation: CAISEPTRNEKLFF.

V is TRBV6-5 and J is TRBJ1-2; D unresolved. Deletions cut 0 bases from V and 3 bases from J, with 14 bases between. CDR3 length: 16 residues. CDR1 is MNHEY and CDR2 is SVGAGI in the germline V gene. Here the CDR3 DNA reads TGTGCCAGCAGTTACTCGCGACCAATTTCCGACTATGGCTACACCTTC. Translation: CASSYSRPISDYGYTF.

The CDR3 DNA reads as TGCAGCGTTGAGATCTCTATGGGGAATGAGCAGTTCTTC. Its protein product is CSVEISMGNEQFF. The chain has TRBV29-1 and TRBJ2-1; no firm D call. Germline V gene data show CDR1 as SQVTM and CDR2 as ANQGSEA. This CDR3 contains 13 residues. Trimming cost V 3 bases and J 7 bases, with 13 bases left between them.

The chain joins TRBV5-4 to TRBJ2-3; no reliable D call. Germline V lookup: CDR1 SGHNT, CDR2 YYREEE (reference sequence). The CDR3 has 13 residues. Trimming took 0 bases from V and 4 from J, leaving 6 bases between them. The CDR3 sequence is CASSLERSDTQYF. CDR3 in DNA: TGTGCCAGCAGCTTGGAGAGGTCAGATACGCAGTATTTT.

The rearrangement joins TRBV4-2 to TRBJ2-7, with 9 nucleotides matching TRBD2. Trimming removed 0 bases from V and 2 bases from J; junction bases left unmatched: 5. CDR1 is LGHNA, CDR2 YNFKEQ, per germline. The length of the CDR3 is 16 residues. The CDR3 DNA is TGTGCCAGCAGCCAAGAGGCTAGCGGGGCGCCCTACGAGCAGTACTTC. Amino acid sequence: CASSQEASGAPYEQYF.

This chain uses TRBV5-6 with TRBJ2-1; 8 bases align to TRBD2. The V gene's germline CDR1 is SGHDT and CDR2 YYEEEE. The CDR3 extends over 16 amino acids. Germline trimming cut 4 bases from V and 2 bases from J; bases unmatched to any gene: 8. The DNA for the CDR3 is TGTGCCAGCAGCCTCTGGACTAGCAAGGCCTACAATGAGCAGTTCTTC. Translated: CASSLWTSKAYNEQFF. The full variable domain, with the rest looked up from reference TRBV5-6 and TRBJ2-1, is DAGVTQSPTHLIKTRGQQVTLRCSPKSGHDTVSWYQQALGQGPQFIFQYYEEEERQRGNFPDRFSGHQFPNYSSELNVNALLLGDSALYLCASSLWTSKAYNEQFFGPGTRLTVL.

The chain couples TRBV15 to TRBJ2-5; possibly TRBD2 for D (5 bases). Germline V gene sequence: CDR1 LNHNV, CDR2 YYDKDF (reference sequence). The CDR3 length is 15 residues. Trimming left V 0 bases short and J 2 bases short, with 10 bases between. The DNA of the CDR3 is TGTGCCACCAGCAGAGATCCCGGAGGTCAAGAGACCCAGTACTTC. Protein: CATSRDPGGQETQYF.